The rows below give T cell receptor beta chains drawn from one sample of a study of patients and donors after allogeneic stem cell transplantation. TCRdb fed the RT-PCR reads into MiXCR, producing one record per CDR3 protein. Of about 230,000 distinct CDR3 sequences listed, 11% to 15% were seen once; the top ten hold around a tenth. The material sequenced was blood, either unsorted or a sorted T cell fraction (not recorded which). The receptors were sampled from a human donor who was either an allogeneic HSCT recipient or a stem cell or donor lymphocyte infusion donor (not recorded which). It is not recorded whose cells these are; they may come from a transplant donor. CDR3s include the opening cysteine and the closing phenylalanine or tryptophan. D genes are given only for firm matches. The size field is filled for only some rows; it gives once, few, many or a size class.

v_gene: TRBV29-1
d_gene: .
j_gene: TRBJ2-7
abundance: many
CDR3nt: TGCAGCGTTGATTCCCCGGGGGCGGGATACGAGCAGTACTTC
CDR3aa: CSVDSPGAGYEQYF

v_gene: TRBV5-1
d_gene: TRBD1
j_gene: TRBJ1-3
abundance: .
CDR3nt: TGCGCCAGCAGCGAAGGACAGGGGACTGGAAACACCATATATTTT
CDR3aa: CASSEGQGTGNTIYF

v_gene: TRBV29-1
d_gene: .
j_gene: TRBJ2-2
abundance: many
CDR3nt: TGCAGCGTTTCCGGGTCTAGCGTACAGGGTGGGGAGCTGTTTTTT
CDR3aa: CSVSGSSVQGGELFF

v_gene: TRBV27
d_gene: TRBD1
j_gene: TRBJ2-7
abundance: few
CDR3nt: TGTGCCAGCAGGAGACAGGGTCCACAGAGCTCCTACGAGCAGTACTTC
CDR3aa: CASRRQGPQSSYEQYF

v_gene: TRBV7-3
d_gene: .
j_gene: TRBJ2-3
abundance: .
CDR3nt: TGTGCCAGCAGCTCCTCTCGTCAGACGCAGTATTTT
CDR3aa: CASSSSRQTQYF

v_gene: TRBV20-1
d_gene: TRBD1
j_gene: TRBJ1-1
abundance: few
CDR3nt: TGCAGTGCTAGAGAGGGACAGGGTCGTCGCGGGGCTTTCTTT
CDR3aa: CSAREGQGRRGAFF

v_gene: TRBV5-5
d_gene: TRBD1
j_gene: TRBJ2-2
abundance: few
CDR3nt: TGTGCCAGCAGCTTGACAGGGGGCGGAGGGGCCGGGGAGCTGTTTTTT
CDR3aa: CASSLTGGGGAGELFF

v_gene: TRBV12-3/TRBV12-4
d_gene: .
j_gene: TRBJ2-7
abundance: .
CDR3nt: TGTGCCAGCAGAAAAACTAGCTCGGCCGAGCAGTACTTC
CDR3aa: CASRKTSSAEQYF

v_gene: TRBV20-1
d_gene: TRBD1
j_gene: TRBJ1-5
abundance: .
CDR3nt: TGCAGTGCCGGAACGGACAGGGGACAGCCCCAGCATTTT
CDR3aa: CSAGTDRGQPQHF

v_gene: TRBV20-1
d_gene: .
j_gene: TRBJ2-5
abundance: many
CDR3nt: TGCAGTGCTATAAGGTTACAAGAGACCCAGTACTTC
CDR3aa: CSAIRLQETQYF

v_gene: TRBV21-1
d_gene: .
j_gene: TRBJ1-1
abundance: .
CDR3nt: TGTGCCAGGGGGAATAAGAACACTGAAGCTTTCTTT
CDR3aa: CARGNKNTEAFF

v_gene: TRBV9
d_gene: TRBD1
j_gene: TRBJ1-4
abundance: few
CDR3nt: TGTGCCAGCAGCCGGGGACAGGGCCATGAAAAACTGTTTTTT
CDR3aa: CASSRGQGHEKLFF

v_gene: TRBV2
d_gene: .
j_gene: TRBJ2-1
abundance: few
CDR3nt: TGTGCCGATGGGGCAGATCCACCCTCCTACAATGAGCAGTTCTTC
CDR3aa: CADGADPPSYNEQFF

v_gene: TRBV9
d_gene: TRBD2
j_gene: TRBJ2-3
abundance: .
CDR3nt: TGTGCCAGCAGCGTAGAGGGGCGGGGGGGCACAGATACGCAGTATTTT
CDR3aa: CASSVEGRGGTDTQYF

v_gene: TRBV20-1
d_gene: TRBD2
j_gene: TRBJ2-1
abundance: few
CDR3nt: TGCAGTGCTCATGGACTAGCGGGGCAACTGTCCTACAATGAGCAGTTCTTC
CDR3aa: CSAHGLAGQLSYNEQFF

v_gene: TRBV19
d_gene: TRBD1
j_gene: TRBJ1-2
abundance: .
CDR3nt: TGTGCCAGTTCGGGGACAGGTATCTATGGCTACACCTTC
CDR3aa: CASSGTGIYGYTF

v_gene: TRBV6-5
d_gene: .
j_gene: TRBJ1-2
abundance: .
CDR3nt: TGTGCCAGCAGTTATTACGGCAGGGAAGATAGCTACACCTTC
CDR3aa: CASSYYGREDSYTF

v_gene: TRBV12-3/TRBV12-4
d_gene: .
j_gene: TRBJ1-1
abundance: .
CDR3nt: TGTGCCAGCAGCATTCTCCCCGGACCTGAAGCTTTCTTT
CDR3aa: CASSILPGPEAFF

v_gene: TRBV7-9
d_gene: .
j_gene: TRBJ2-5
abundance: .
CDR3nt: TGTGCCAGCAGCTTAGCAGCTAGTCGAGAGACCCAGTACTTC
CDR3aa: CASSLAASRETQYF

v_gene: TRBV2
d_gene: TRBD2
j_gene: TRBJ2-4
abundance: many
CDR3nt: TGTGCCAGCAGACCGACTAGCGGGGGGGCGTTCGTCAAAAACATTCAGTACTTC
CDR3aa: CASRPTSGGAFVKNIQYF

v_gene: TRBV6-2/TRBV6-3
d_gene: .
j_gene: TRBJ1-1
abundance: few
CDR3nt: TGTGCCAGCAGTTACGCTAAGGGCACTGAAGCTTTCTTT
CDR3aa: CASSYAKGTEAFF

v_gene: TRBV6-1
d_gene: .
j_gene: TRBJ2-4
abundance: .
CDR3nt: TGTGCCAGCAGTGAAGCGGGGGGGGCAAACCCCACTATTCAGTACTTC
CDR3aa: CASSEAGGANPTIQYF

v_gene: TRBV20-1
d_gene: .
j_gene: TRBJ1-2
abundance: many
CDR3nt: TGCAGTGCTATGACAGCGGTTAACTATGGCTACACCTTC
CDR3aa: CSAMTAVNYGYTF

v_gene: TRBV15
d_gene: .
j_gene: TRBJ2-2
abundance: few
CDR3nt: TGTGCCACCAGCACCTTCGGGGAGCTGTTTTTT
CDR3aa: CATSTFGELFF

v_gene: TRBV30
d_gene: .
j_gene: TRBJ1-2
abundance: .
CDR3nt: TGTGCCTGGAGTATTTCTAACTATGGCTACACCTTC
CDR3aa: CAWSISNYGYTF

v_gene: TRBV30
d_gene: .
j_gene: TRBJ2-7
abundance: .
CDR3nt: TGTGCCTGGAGTATTGGGGCCCCCTCCTACGAGCAGTACTTC
CDR3aa: CAWSIGAPSYEQYF

v_gene: TRBV19
d_gene: TRBD2
j_gene: TRBJ2-2
abundance: many
CDR3nt: TGTGCCAGTAGTATACTAGCGGGGGGTGACACCGGGGAGCTGTTTTTT
CDR3aa: CASSILAGGDTGELFF

v_gene: TRBV5-1
d_gene: .
j_gene: TRBJ2-7
abundance: few
CDR3nt: TGCGCCAGCAGCTTGGCCGTCCCCGGGGGCGACCTGCACGAGCAGTACTTC
CDR3aa: CASSLAVPGGDLHEQYF

v_gene: TRBV24-1
d_gene: .
j_gene: TRBJ1-5
abundance: .
CDR3nt: TGTGCCACCAGTTACGGCGGGGGGCGAAATCAGCCCCAGCATTTT
CDR3aa: CATSYGGGRNQPQHF

v_gene: TRBV12-3/TRBV12-4
d_gene: TRBD1
j_gene: TRBJ2-7
abundance: few
CDR3nt: TGTGCCAGCAGTTTCGGACAGGCCTACGAGCAGTACTTC
CDR3aa: CASSFGQAYEQYF

v_gene: TRBV5-1
d_gene: TRBD1
j_gene: TRBJ1-5
abundance: few
CDR3nt: TGCGCCAGCAGTTGGACAGGGGACCAGCCCCAGCATTTT
CDR3aa: CASSWTGDQPQHF

v_gene: TRBV19
d_gene: .
j_gene: TRBJ1-1
abundance: few
CDR3nt: TGTGCCAGCCTAGCCGGACGGCCTACGAACACTGAAGCTTTCTTT
CDR3aa: CASLAGRPTNTEAFF

v_gene: TRBV28
d_gene: .
j_gene: TRBJ1-5
abundance: .
CDR3nt: TGTGCCAGCAGTTTAGAGCCACAAGGAAGCAATCAGCCCCAGCATTTT
CDR3aa: CASSLEPQGSNQPQHF

v_gene: TRBV27
d_gene: TRBD2
j_gene: TRBJ2-7
abundance: few
CDR3nt: TGTGCCAGCAGTTTGCTAGCGGGAGAATACGAGCAGTACTTC
CDR3aa: CASSLLAGEYEQYF

v_gene: TRBV6-1
d_gene: .
j_gene: TRBJ1-2
abundance: .
CDR3nt: TGTGCCAGCAGTGAAGCTAAGGGGGTCCCTAACTATGGCTACACCTTC
CDR3aa: CASSEAKGVPNYGYTF

v_gene: TRBV5-1
d_gene: .
j_gene: TRBJ2-6
abundance: few
CDR3nt: TGCGCCAGCAGCCCAGGCTCTGGGGCCAACGTCCTGACTTTC
CDR3aa: CASSPGSGANVLTF

v_gene: TRBV6-2/TRBV6-3
d_gene: .
j_gene: TRBJ2-2
abundance: .
CDR3nt: TGTGCCAGCATAGACCCACCCGGGGAGCTGTTTTTT
CDR3aa: CASIDPPGELFF

v_gene: TRBV27
d_gene: .
j_gene: TRBJ2-7
abundance: .
CDR3nt: TGTGCCAGTCGCGATCCCGGCTCCTACGAGCAGTACTTC
CDR3aa: CASRDPGSYEQYF

v_gene: TRBV7-9
d_gene: .
j_gene: TRBJ2-5
abundance: .
CDR3nt: TGTGCCAGCAGCTTAGGTGGCATACAAGAGACCCAGTACTTC
CDR3aa: CASSLGGIQETQYF

v_gene: TRBV5-1
d_gene: TRBD2
j_gene: TRBJ2-1
abundance: few
CDR3nt: TGCGCCAGCAGCTTGCTGGGACTAGCGGGGGGGCCGGCCTCCTACAATGAGCAGTTCTTC
CDR3aa: CASSLLGLAGGPASYNEQFF

v_gene: TRBV5-4
d_gene: .
j_gene: TRBJ2-7
abundance: .
CDR3nt: TGTGCCAGCAGCCCTCCGGGACCAGGCTCTTACGAGCAGTACTTC
CDR3aa: CASSPPGPGSYEQYF

v_gene: TRBV12-3/TRBV12-4
d_gene: TRBD2
j_gene: TRBJ2-3
abundance: .
CDR3nt: TGTGCCAGCAGTTTAGGGCGACTAGCGGGCCTAAACGATACGCAGTATTTT
CDR3aa: CASSLGRLAGLNDTQYF

v_gene: TRBV5-1
d_gene: .
j_gene: TRBJ1-1
abundance: .
CDR3nt: TGCGCCAGCAGCTTGGTAGTTGGGGAGGGAGCCACTGAAGCTTTCTTT
CDR3aa: CASSLVVGEGATEAFF

v_gene: TRBV7-9
d_gene: .
j_gene: TRBJ1-1
abundance: .
CDR3nt: TGTGCCAGCAGCTTAGGGCGCATGGACACTGAAGCTTTCTTT
CDR3aa: CASSLGRMDTEAFF

v_gene: TRBV20-1
d_gene: .
j_gene: TRBJ1-2
abundance: .
CDR3nt: TGCAGTGCCCAGCTGATCACAGGGAGTGGAGGCTACACCTTC
CDR3aa: CSAQLITGSGGYTF

v_gene: TRBV6-2/TRBV6-3
d_gene: TRBD1
j_gene: TRBJ1-1
abundance: many
CDR3nt: TGTGCCAGCAGTTACCCTCGGGACAGGGTAACTGAAGCTTTCTTT
CDR3aa: CASSYPRDRVTEAFF

v_gene: TRBV5-1
d_gene: .
j_gene: TRBJ2-3
abundance: many
CDR3nt: TGCGCCAGCAGGACCGACGGGGGTAGCACAGATACGCAGTATTTT
CDR3aa: CASRTDGGSTDTQYF

v_gene: TRBV10-3
d_gene: .
j_gene: TRBJ2-5
abundance: few
CDR3nt: TGTGCCATCAGAGGCCAAGAGACCCAGTACTTC
CDR3aa: CAIRGQETQYF